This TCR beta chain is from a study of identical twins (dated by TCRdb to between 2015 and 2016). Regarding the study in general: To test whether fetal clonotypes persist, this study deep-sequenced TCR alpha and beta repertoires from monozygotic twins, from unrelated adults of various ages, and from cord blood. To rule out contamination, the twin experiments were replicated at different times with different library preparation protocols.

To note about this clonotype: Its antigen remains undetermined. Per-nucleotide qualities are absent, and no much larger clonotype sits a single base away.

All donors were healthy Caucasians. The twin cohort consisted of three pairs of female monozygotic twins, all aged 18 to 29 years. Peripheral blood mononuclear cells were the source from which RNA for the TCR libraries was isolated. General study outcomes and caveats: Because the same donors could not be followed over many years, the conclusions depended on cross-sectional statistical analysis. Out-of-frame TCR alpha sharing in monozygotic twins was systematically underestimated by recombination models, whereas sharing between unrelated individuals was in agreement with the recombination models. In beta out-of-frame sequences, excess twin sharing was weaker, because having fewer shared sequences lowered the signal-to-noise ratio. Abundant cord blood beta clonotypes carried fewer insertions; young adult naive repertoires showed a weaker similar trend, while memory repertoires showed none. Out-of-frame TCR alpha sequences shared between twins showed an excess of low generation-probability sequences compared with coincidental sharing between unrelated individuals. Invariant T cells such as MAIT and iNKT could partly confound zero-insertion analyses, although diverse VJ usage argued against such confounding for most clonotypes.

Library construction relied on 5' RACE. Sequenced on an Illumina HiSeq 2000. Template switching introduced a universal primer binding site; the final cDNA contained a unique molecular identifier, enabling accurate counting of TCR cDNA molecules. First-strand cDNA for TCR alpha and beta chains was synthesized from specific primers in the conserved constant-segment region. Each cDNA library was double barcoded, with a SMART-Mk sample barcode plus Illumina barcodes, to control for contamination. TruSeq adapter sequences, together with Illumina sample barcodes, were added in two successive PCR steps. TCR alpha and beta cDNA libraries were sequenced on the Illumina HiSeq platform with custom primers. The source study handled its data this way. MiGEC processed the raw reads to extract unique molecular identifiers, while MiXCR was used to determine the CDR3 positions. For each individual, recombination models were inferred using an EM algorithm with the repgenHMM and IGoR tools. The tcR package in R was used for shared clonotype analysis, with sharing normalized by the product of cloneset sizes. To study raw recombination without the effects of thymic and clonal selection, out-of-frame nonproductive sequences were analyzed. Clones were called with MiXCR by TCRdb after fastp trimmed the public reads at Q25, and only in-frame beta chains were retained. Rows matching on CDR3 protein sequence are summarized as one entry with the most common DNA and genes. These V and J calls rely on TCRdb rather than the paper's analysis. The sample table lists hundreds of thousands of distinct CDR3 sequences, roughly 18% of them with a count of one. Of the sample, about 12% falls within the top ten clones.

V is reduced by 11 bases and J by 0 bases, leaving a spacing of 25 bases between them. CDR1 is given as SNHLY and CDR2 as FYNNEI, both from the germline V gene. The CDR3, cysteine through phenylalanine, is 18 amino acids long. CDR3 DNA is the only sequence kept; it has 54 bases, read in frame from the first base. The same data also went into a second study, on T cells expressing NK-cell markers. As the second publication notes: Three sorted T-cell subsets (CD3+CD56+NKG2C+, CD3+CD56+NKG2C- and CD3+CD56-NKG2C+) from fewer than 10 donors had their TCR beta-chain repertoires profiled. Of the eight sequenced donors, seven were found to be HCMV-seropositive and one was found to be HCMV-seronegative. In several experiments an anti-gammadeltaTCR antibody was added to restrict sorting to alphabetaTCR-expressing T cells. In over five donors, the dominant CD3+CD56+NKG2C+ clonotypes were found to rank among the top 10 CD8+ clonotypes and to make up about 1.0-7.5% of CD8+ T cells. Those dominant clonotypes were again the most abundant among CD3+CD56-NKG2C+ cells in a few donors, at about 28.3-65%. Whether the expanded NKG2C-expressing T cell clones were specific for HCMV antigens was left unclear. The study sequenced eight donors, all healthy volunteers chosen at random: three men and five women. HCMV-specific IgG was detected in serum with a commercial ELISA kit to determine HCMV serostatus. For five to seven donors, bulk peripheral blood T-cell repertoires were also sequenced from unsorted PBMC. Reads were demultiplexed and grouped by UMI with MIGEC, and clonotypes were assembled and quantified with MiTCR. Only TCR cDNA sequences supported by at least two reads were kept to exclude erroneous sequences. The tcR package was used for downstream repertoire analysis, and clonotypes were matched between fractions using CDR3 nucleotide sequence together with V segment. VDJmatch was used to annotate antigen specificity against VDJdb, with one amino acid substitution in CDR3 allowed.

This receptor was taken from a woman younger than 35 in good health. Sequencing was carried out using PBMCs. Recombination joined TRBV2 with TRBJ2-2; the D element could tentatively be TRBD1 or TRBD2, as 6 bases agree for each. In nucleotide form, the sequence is TGTGCCTTCATCACAATTCAAGGGGGGATTTCGAACACCGGGGAGCTGTTTTTT. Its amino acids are CAFITIQGGISNTGELFF.